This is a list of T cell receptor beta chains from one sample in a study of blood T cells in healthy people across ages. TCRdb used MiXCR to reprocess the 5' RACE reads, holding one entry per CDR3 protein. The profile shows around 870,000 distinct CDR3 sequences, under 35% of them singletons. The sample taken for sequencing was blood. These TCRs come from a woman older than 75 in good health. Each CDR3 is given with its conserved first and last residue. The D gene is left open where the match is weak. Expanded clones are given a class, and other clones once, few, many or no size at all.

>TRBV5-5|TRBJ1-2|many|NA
TGTGCCAGCAGCTCGGCGCGGGGGCTCTATGGCTACACCTTC
CASSSARGLYGYTF
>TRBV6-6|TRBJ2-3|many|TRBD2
TGTGCCAGCAGTCAAGGACTAGCGGTAGATACGCAGTATTTT
CASSQGLAVDTQYF
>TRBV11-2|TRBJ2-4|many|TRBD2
TGTGCCAGCAGCTCGACTAGCGGGGGGCTGGAGGCCAAAAACATTCAGTACTTC
CASSSTSGGLEAKNIQYF
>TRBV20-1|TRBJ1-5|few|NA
TGCAGTGCAAGGGGTGCGTCAAATCAGCCCCAGCATTTT
CSARGASNQPQHF
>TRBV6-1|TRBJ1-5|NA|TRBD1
TGTGCCAGCAGCCCCGGGACAGGGATGGTATCTCAGCCCCAGCATTTT
CASSPGTGMVSQPQHF
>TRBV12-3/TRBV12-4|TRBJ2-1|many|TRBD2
TGTGCCAGCAGTTTAAGGGCCCTAGCGGGGCCGAGCAATGAGCAGTTCTTC
CASSLRALAGPSNEQFF
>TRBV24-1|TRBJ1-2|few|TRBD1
TGTGCCACCAGTGATTGGTCAGGGGGACCTAACTATGGCTACACCTTC
CATSDWSGGPNYGYTF
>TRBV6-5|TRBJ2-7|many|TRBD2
TGTGCCAGCAGTTCCCGCGGACGCGGGGGCTACGAGCAGTACTTC
CASSSRGRGGYEQYF
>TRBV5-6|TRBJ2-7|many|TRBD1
TGTGCCAGCAGCTTGGTTACAGGGGGGATAATGGAGTACTTC
CASSLVTGGIMEYF
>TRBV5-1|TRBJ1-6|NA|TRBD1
TGCGCCAGCAGCTTGGGACAGGGTAATGGGAATTCACCCCTCCACTTT
CASSLGQGNGNSPLHF
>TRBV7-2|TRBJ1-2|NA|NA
TGTGCCAGCAGCTTAGAGGGGAGGTTGGACTATGGCTACACCTTC
CASSLEGRLDYGYTF
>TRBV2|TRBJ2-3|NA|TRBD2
TGTGCCAGCACTAGCGGAAATTACACAGATACGCAGTATTTT
CASTSGNYTDTQYF
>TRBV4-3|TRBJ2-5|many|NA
TGCGCCAGCAGCCCGGGGGTAGGGGAGGAGACCCAGTACTTC
CASSPGVGEETQYF
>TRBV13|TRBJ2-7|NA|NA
TGTGCCAGCAGCTTACGGAATGGGGGGTCCTACGAGCAGTACTTC
CASSLRNGGSYEQYF
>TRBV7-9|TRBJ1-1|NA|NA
TGTGCCAGCAGCTTATCCAGCCTGAACACTGAAGCTTTCTTT
CASSLSSLNTEAFF
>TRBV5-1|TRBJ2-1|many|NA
TGCGCCAGCAGCTTTGACAGCTACAATGAGCAGTTCTTC
CASSFDSYNEQFF